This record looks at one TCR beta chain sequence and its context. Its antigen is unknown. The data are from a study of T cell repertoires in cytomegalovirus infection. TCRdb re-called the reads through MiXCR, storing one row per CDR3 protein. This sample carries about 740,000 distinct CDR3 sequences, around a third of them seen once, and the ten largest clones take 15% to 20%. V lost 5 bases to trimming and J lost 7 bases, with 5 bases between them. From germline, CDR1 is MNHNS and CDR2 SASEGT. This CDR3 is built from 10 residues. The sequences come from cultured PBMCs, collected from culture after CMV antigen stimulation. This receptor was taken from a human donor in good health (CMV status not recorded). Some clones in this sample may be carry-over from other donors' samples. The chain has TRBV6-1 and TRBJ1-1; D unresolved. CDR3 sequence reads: CASSPFEAFF. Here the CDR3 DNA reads TGTGCCAGCAGTCCCTTTGAAGCTTTCTTT.